The 28 T cell receptor beta chains below were found in one sample sequenced in a study of T-cell reconstitution after alpha-beta-depleted transplantation in children. It was with unique molecular identifiers that the TCRbeta library was prepared. TCRdb redid the calling of the PCR reads with MiXCR, one entry per CDR3 protein. The sample lists 450,000 to 550,000 distinct CDR3 sequences; 11% were seen once. This sample comprised PBMCs, mostly from graft donor cells, obtained 180 days after TCRalphabeta/CD19-depleted stem cell transplant. These receptors all stem from a female patient under 10 years old who had a stem cell transplant for aplastic anemia, so the T cells may come from the graft donor.

This clonotype was counted ten times or more. The chain couples TRBV12-3 or TRBV12-4 to TRBJ1-5, with D maybe TRBD1 (6 bases). The ends were cut back, 5 bases at V and 0 bases at J, with 14 bases in the middle. This CDR3 spans 16 amino acids. In nucleotides, the CDR3 is TGTGCCAGCAGTCAACAGGGAGCATTTAGCAATCAGCCCCAGCATTTT. Its translation: CASSQQGAFSNQPQHF.

There are a few counts of this clonotype. This sequence joins TRBV19 and TRBJ1-1; 9 bases agree with TRBD1. Germline V gives CDR1 LNHDA, CDR2 SQIVND (reference sequence). Losses at the gene ends were 6 bases for V and 2 bases for J; bases not matched to a gene: 7. The CDR3 spans 15 residues. CDR3 in amino acids: CASRSPGQGNTEAFF. The DNA of the CDR3 is TGTGCCAGTAGGAGCCCGGGACAGGGAAACACTGAAGCTTTCTTT. Variable domain in full (rest from reference TRBV19 and TRBJ1-1): DGGITQSPKYLFRKEGQNVTLSCEQNLNHDAMYWYRQDPGQGLRLIYYSQIVNDFQKGDIAEGYSVSREKKESFPLTVTSAQKNPTAFYLCASRSPGQGNTEAFFGQGTRLTVV.

This clonotype was detected a few times. The chain recombines TRBV6-2 or TRBV6-3 with TRBJ2-7, with 8 bases that match TRBD1. The CDR3 is 16 amino acids. From germline, CDR1 is MNHEY and CDR2 SVGEGT. Unmatched junction bases numbered 12, after V lost 6 bases and J lost 2 bases. This CDR3 reads CASRESGTGRTYEQYV. CDR3 nucleotide sequence: TGTGCCAGCAGGGAATCGGGGACAGGACGTACCTACGAGCAGTACGTC.

This clonotype has a handful of counts. The chain uses TRBV27 and TRBJ2-3; D is unresolved. Germline values: CDR1 MNHEY, CDR2 SMNVEV (reference sequence). The length of the CDR3 is 11 residues. V shed 5 bases and J shed 7 bases, with 7 bases lying between them. The CDR3 is CASSRLNTQYF. The CDR3 DNA reads TGTGCCAGCAGTAGGCTGAATACGCAGTATTTT.

This chain links TRBV6-5 with TRBJ2-7; perhaps TRBD2 as D (5 bases). Germline loops: CDR1 MNHEY, CDR2 SVGAGI. The V and J ends lost 3 bases and 0 bases respectively, with 12 bases between them. CDR3 size: 15 residues. The chain's CDR3 is CASSYSSGLSYEQYF. The CDR3 DNA reads as TGTGCCAGCAGTTATTCGAGCGGCCTCTCCTACGAGCAGTACTTC.

This clonotype was seen a few times. The chain employs TRBV7-9 and TRBJ2-1; no clear D. Germline V gene sequence: CDR1 SEHNR, CDR2 FQNEAQ (reference sequence). Trimming removed 5 bases from V and 4 bases from J, with 21 bases in between. This CDR3 has 17 residues. For the CDR3, the DNA is TGTGCCAGCAGCCCCCCGGCCAGAGGCCAGACATACAATGAGCAGTTCTTC. Its translation: CASSPPARGQTYNEQFF.

This clonotype was picked up a small number of times. The genes are TRBV6-6 and TRBJ2-1; D may match TRBD1 or TRBD2 (7 bases each). Germline values: CDR1 MNHNY, CDR2 SVGAGI (reference sequence). Trimming pared 6 bases from V and 14 bases from J, leaving 17 bases between. The CDR3 covers 12 residues. The CDR3 DNA is TGTGCCAGCAGCCCTCACAGGGGAGGGGAGTTCTTC. Its translation is CASSPHRGGEFF.

This clonotype has more than one count but fewer than ten. This chain joins TRBV11-2 and TRBJ1-1; a weak D match, TRBD1 (6 bases). With 1 base removed from V and 4 bases from J, the gap between germline ends came to 13 bases. From germline, CDR1 is SGHAT and CDR2 FQNNGV. The CDR3 totals 15 residues. The CDR3 DNA reads TGTGCCAGCAGCTTAGTATTTGGAGGGGGCACTGAAGCTTTCTTT. Protein: CASSLVFGGGTEAFF.

This clonotype was seen more than once but under ten times. The chain employs TRBV10-3 and TRBJ2-7; no clear D gene. Germline V CDR1 and CDR2: ENHRY, SYGVKD. The CDR3 consists of 11 residues. The CDR3 DNA sequence: TGTGCCATCAGTGGTGGGGATGGAGTCAGCGTC. Protein: CAISGGDGVSV.

This sequence joins TRBV21-1 and TRBJ2-5. TRBV21-1 is a pseudogene segment. This CDR3 region has 16 residues. In DNA, the CDR3 is TGTGCCAGCAGCAAAGTAGGCACCCATAGCCAAGAGACCCAGTACTTC. This translates into CASSKVGTHSQETQYF.

The rearrangement links TRBV6-1 to TRBJ2-2; 7 positions agree with TRBD2. Germline values: CDR1 MNHNS, CDR2 SASEGT. J gave up 0 bases and V 6 bases, and 4 bases lay outside the gene matches. This CDR3 is built from 15 residues. The CDR3 DNA is TGTGCCAGCAGACGGACTAGATCGAACACCGGGGAGCTGTTTTTT. Translated, it gives CASRRTRSNTGELFF.

This clonotype was found a few times. J is TRBJ2-2 and V is TRBV5-1; a possible D gene is TRBD1 (6 bases). V lost 4 bases to trimming and J lost 5 bases, with 12 bases between them. CDR1 and CDR2 from the germline V gene are SGHRS and YFSETQ. The CDR3 runs to 14 residues. The CDR3 sequence: CASSVDSRTGELFF. DNA for the CDR3: TGCGCCAGCAGCGTGGACAGCCGAACCGGGGAGCTGTTTTTT.

This clonotype was counted between two and nine times. The chain has TRBV3-1 and TRBJ2-1, with 8 positions matching TRBD2. V lost 1 base to trimming and J lost 7 bases; unmatched junction nucleotides: 15. Germline CDR1 LGHDT, CDR2 YNNKEL (reference sequence). The CDR3 covers 18 residues. This CDR3 is CASSQAPYLREGFNEQFF. Written as DNA, the CDR3 is TGTGCCAGCAGCCAAGCCCCCTACTTACGGGAGGGCTTTAATGAGCAGTTCTTC.

This clonotype was recorded a few times. CDR3 coding DNA: TGCAGTGCTAGGGGCGGACAGGGGGCCTACGAGCAGTACTTC. Translated: CSARGGQGAYEQYF. This chain joins TRBV20-1 and TRBJ2-7, with 10 bases lining up with TRBD1. CDR3 size: 14 residues. Germline V gene data show CDR1 as DFQATT and CDR2 as SNEGSKA (reference sequence). The ends lost 3 bases at V and 2 bases at J; junction bases unmatched: 4.

CDR3 DNA: TGTGCCAGCAGTTCCCCAGCGGCGGCCCAGTACTTC. This encodes CASSSPAAAQYF. The chain has TRBV6-2 or TRBV6-3 and TRBJ2-5; TRBD2 might be the D (5 bases). CDR1 and CDR2 from the germline V gene are MNHEY and SVGEGT. The CDR3 loop spans 12 amino acids. Deletions cut 4 bases from V and 9 bases from J, with 12 bases between.

This sequence joins TRBV10-3 and TRBJ2-7, with D tentatively TRBD2 (6 bases). V was shortened by 6 bases and J by 2 bases, with 17 bases between the two germline ends. This CDR3 comprises 15 residues. In germline, CDR1 is ENHRY, CDR2 SYGVKD. DNA of the CDR3: TGTGCCATCAGCGGGGGTGGGACGGGAACCTACGAGCAGTACTTC. Its protein product is CAISGGGTGTYEQYF.

The chain carries TRBV7-2 and TRBJ2-1, with 7 bases aligning to TRBD2. The germline CDR1 and CDR2 sequences are SGHTA and FQGNSA. After removal of 5 bases from V and 8 bases from J, the junction contained 9 bases not matched to a gene. The CDR3 spans 14 residues. The CDR3 region has the DNA TGTGCCAGCAGCCAGCGCGGGACTATGGATGAGCAGTTCTTC. Translating gives CASSQRGTMDEQFF.

The sample holds a few counts of this clonotype. As DNA, the CDR3 is TGTGCCAGCAGCGTACCCAGGCACAATCAGCCCCAGCATTTT. Amino acids: CASSVPRHNQPQHF. The V call is TRBV9, the J call TRBJ1-5; no definite D call. Trimming cost V 1 base and J 3 bases, with 8 bases left between them. CDR1 SGDLS and CDR2 YYNGEE come from the germline V gene. This CDR3 comprises 14 residues.

A few counts support this clonotype. This chain joins TRBV29-1 and TRBJ2-3, with 8 positions matching TRBD2. The CDR3 is 14 amino acids. The V and J ends lost 3 bases and 6 bases, in that order; junction bases with no gene match: 8. The germline CDR1 and CDR2 sequences are SQVTM and ANQGSEA. The CDR3 sequence: CSVDWLAGTDTQYF. The CDR3 region has the DNA TGCAGCGTTGATTGGTTAGCGGGAACGGATACGCAGTATTTT.

This clonotype was counted many times. This chain links TRBV20-1 with TRBJ1-1; TRBD1 is a possible D gene (5 bases). The CDR3 is made up of 12 amino acids. The V gene's germline CDR1 is DFQATT and CDR2 SNEGSKA (reference sequence). V dropped 5 bases and J dropped 7 bases, with 14 bases sitting between them. The CDR3 DNA sequence: TGCAGTGCTGGGCGGGGGAACGTTGAAGCTTTCTTT. Translation: CSAGRGNVEAFF.

As regards this clonotype: A much larger clone is a single base away; this may be a read error. This chain links TRBV6-2 or TRBV6-3 with TRBJ2-3; the D is unclear. Germline V CDR1 and CDR2: MNHEY, SVGEGT. The ends were cut back, 5 bases at V and 4 bases at J, with 10 bases in the middle. The CDR3 length is 13 residues. The CDR3 nucleotides are TGTGCCAGCAGTGACACCTTCGCAGATACGCAGTATTTT. It is translated as CASSDTFADTQYF.

V is TRBV2 and J is TRBJ2-5; TRBD2 agrees at 10 bases. V lost 7 bases, J lost 4 bases, and 6 bases stayed unmatched. This CDR3 contains 14 residues. CDR1 SNHLY and CDR2 FYNNEI come from the germline V gene. The CDR3 protein is CASMGKREGETQYF. The DNA for the CDR3 is TGTGCCAGCATGGGGAAGCGGGAGGGAGAGACCCAGTACTTC.

This clonotype was seen more than once but under ten times. V and J are TRBV4-3 and TRBJ2-4; perhaps TRBD1 as D (5 bases). This CDR3 contains 17 residues. Trimming pared 1 base from V and 2 bases from J, leaving 15 bases between. Per germline, CDR1 LGHNA and CDR2 YSLEER. DNA for the CDR3: TGCGCCAGCAGCCAAGCGAACTCCAGGGAAACCAAAAACATTCAGTACTTC. Protein sequence: CASSQANSRETKNIQYF.

This chain connects TRBV20-1 to TRBJ1-5; TRBD1 agrees at 9 bases. The CDR3 is made up of 15 amino acids. CDR1 is DFQATT and CDR2 is SNEGSKA in the germline V gene (reference sequence). The junction had 9 bases not matched to a gene; V was cut back by 3 bases and J by 6 bases. The CDR3 loop is CSARPATGGPQPQHF. For the CDR3, the DNA is TGCAGTGCTAGGCCGGCGACAGGGGGGCCTCAGCCCCAGCATTTT.

This clonotype was recorded a few times. The rearrangement joins TRBV18 to TRBJ2-3; the match to TRBD2 covers 9 bases. The trim removed 3 bases at V and 9 bases at J, leaving 22 bases unmatched. The V gene's germline CDR1 is KGHSH and CDR2 LQKENI. This CDR3 is built from 19 residues. CDR3: CASSPSDSSRLAAIRTQYF. As DNA, the CDR3 is TGTGCCAGCTCACCCAGCGACAGCAGTCGACTAGCGGCCATCCGAACGCAGTATTTT.

Many counts were recorded for this clonotype. CDR3 nucleotides: TGTGCCAGCAGCTTAACAGGGAGGGGTGGCTACACCTTC. It codes for CASSLTGRGGYTF. J is TRBJ1-2 and V is TRBV11-2; possibly TRBD1 for D (6 bases). CDR3 length: 13 amino acids. V shed 2 bases and J shed 7 bases, with 11 bases lying between them. CDR1 is SGHAT and CDR2 is FQNNGV in the germline V gene.

The chain joins TRBV3-1 to TRBJ1-1; D might be TRBD1 (5 bases). Trimming took off 5 bases at V and 2 bases at J, with 18 bases between the two ends. The CDR3 runs 16 residues. Germline values: CDR1 LGHDT, CDR2 YNNKEL (reference sequence). Here the CDR3 DNA reads TGTGCCAGCAGCGACAGTTTCACAGCCCACAACACTGAAGCTTTCTTT. Amino acid sequence: CASSDSFTAHNTEAFF. Looking up the rest from reference TRBV3-1 and TRBJ1-1 gives the full variable domain: DTAVSQTPKYLVTQMGNDKSIKCEQNLGHDTMYWYKQDSKKFLKIMFSYNNKELIINETVPNRFSPKSPDKAHLNLHINSLELGDSAVYFCASSDSFTAHNTEAFFGQGTRLTVV.

This clonotype was counted ten times or more. The chain recombines TRBV20-1 with TRBJ2-5, with D uncertain. V lost 3 bases to trimming and J lost 1 base, with 9 bases between them. Germline CDR1 and CDR2: DFQATT and SNEGSKA (reference sequence). The CDR3 has 13 residues. CDR3 amino acids: CSASEKPQETQYF. CDR3 DNA sequence: TGCAGTGCTAGTGAGAAACCCCAAGAGACCCAGTACTTC.